Listed here is a single T cell receptor (beta chain). The sample comes from a study of T cell responses to AZD1222 COVID-19 vaccine. Clones were sequenced by immunoSEQ multiplex PCR, and TCRdb holds only the in-frame ones, with some missing. The sample contains around 190,000 clones, roughly 94% of which appear only once. The CDR3 totals 16 residues. Germline lookup yields CDR1 SGHKS and CDR2 YYEKEE (reference sequence). Trimming removed 0 bases from V and 5 bases from J, with 15 bases in between. This receptor was taken from an adult who received the AZD1222 COVID-19 vaccine. The J gene is TRBJ1-5, the V gene TRBV5-5; D unclear. Specimen: peripheral blood, collected 28 days after the second AZD1222 dose. The CDR3 DNA is TGTGCCAGCAGCTTGGTTGCCGGACTTACGTATCAGCCCCAGCATTTT. Translation gives CASSLVAGLTYQPQHF.